This TCR beta chain was sequenced during a study of cytomegalovirus exposure and HLA in healthy donors. PCR amplification relied on 60 Vbeta primers (plus 13 Jbeta primers). Generated by immunoSEQ multiplex PCR, the TCRdb table keeps only in-frame clones and is missing some. Found here are some 79,000 clones, 78% of them singletons; the top ten hold about 5.5%. Study-wide results and caveats: Being productive about 90% or about 30% of the time was typical of most TCR beta V segments in an earlier analysis. In a later analysis, HLA-C alleles had the fewest associated TCRs, DRB1 alleles the most.

As concerns this clone: What it recognizes is unknown.

V shed 8 bases, J shed 4 bases, and the junction held 10 bases outside the gene matches. Germline CDR1 and CDR2: MDHEN and SYDVKM. This CDR3 has 15 residues. This TCR derives from a male donor in good health and CMV-seropositive. Specimen: PBMCs. This chain links TRBV28 with TRBJ1-1; 10 bases map to TRBD1. CDR3 sequence: CASLPPGQGSTEAFF. The CDR3 DNA follows: TGTGCCAGCCTACCCCCGGGACAGGGGAGCACTGAAGCTTTCTTT. Supplemented by reference TRBV28 and TRBJ1-1, the full variable domain reads DVKVTQSSRYLVKRTGEKVFLECVQDMDHENMFWYRQDPGLGLRLIYFSYDVKMKEKGDIPEGYSVSREKKERFSLILESASTNQTSMYLCASLPPGQGSTEAFFGQGTRLTVV.